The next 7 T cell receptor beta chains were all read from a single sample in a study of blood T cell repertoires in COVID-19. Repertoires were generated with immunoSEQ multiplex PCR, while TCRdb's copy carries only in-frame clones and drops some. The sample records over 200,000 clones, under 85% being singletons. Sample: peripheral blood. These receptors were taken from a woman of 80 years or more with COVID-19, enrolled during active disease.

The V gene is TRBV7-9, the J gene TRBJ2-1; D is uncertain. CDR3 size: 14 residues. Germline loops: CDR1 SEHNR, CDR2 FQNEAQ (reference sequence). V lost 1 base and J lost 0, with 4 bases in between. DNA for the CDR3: TGTGCCAGCAGCTTAGACTACTCCTACAATGAGCAGTTCTTC. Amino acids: CASSLDYSYNEQFF. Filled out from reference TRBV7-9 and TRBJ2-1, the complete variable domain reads DTGVSQNPRHKITKRGQNVTFRCDPISEHNRLYWYRQTLGQGPEFLTYFQNEAQLEKSRLLSDRFSAERPKGSFSTLEIQRTEQGDSAMYLCASSLDYSYNEQFFGPGTRLTVL.

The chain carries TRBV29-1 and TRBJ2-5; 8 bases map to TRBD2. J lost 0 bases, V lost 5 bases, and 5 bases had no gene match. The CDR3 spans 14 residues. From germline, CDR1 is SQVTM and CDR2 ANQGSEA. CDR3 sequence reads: CSVYGGRYQETQYF. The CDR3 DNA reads TGCAGCGTTTATGGCGGGAGGTACCAAGAGACCCAGTACTTC.

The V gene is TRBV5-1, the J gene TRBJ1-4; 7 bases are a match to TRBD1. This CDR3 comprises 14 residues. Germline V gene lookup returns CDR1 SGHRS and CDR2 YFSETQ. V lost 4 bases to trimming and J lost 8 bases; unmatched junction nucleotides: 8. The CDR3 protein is CASSEGTAQEKLFF. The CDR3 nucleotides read TGCGCCAGCAGCGAAGGGACAGCCCAAGAAAAACTGTTTTTT. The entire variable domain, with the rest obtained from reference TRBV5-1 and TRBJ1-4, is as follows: KAGVTQTPRYLIKTRGQQVTLSCSPISGHRSVSWYQQTPGQGLQFLFEYFSETQRNKGNFPGRFSGRQFSNSRSEMNVSTLELGDSALYLCASSEGTAQEKLFFGSGTQLSVL.

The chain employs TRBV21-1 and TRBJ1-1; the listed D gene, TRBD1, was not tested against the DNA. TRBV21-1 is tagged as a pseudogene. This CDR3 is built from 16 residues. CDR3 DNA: TGTGCCAGCAGCCGCCCGGGACAGAAAATGAACACTGAAGCTTTCTTT. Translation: CASSRPGQKMNTEAFF.

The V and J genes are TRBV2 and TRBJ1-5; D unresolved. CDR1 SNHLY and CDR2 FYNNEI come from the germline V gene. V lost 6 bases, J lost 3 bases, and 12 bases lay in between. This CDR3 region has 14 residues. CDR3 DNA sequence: TGTGCCAGCAGCCTTAGAGGTCCCAATCAGCCCCAGCATTTT. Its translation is CASSLRGPNQPQHF.

The CDR3 sequence: CASSPRDDRGINEQFF. The CDR3 DNA is TGTGCCAGCTCACCACGCGACGACAGGGGGATCAATGAGCAGTTCTTC. V and J are TRBV18 and TRBJ2-1; 9 bases fit TRBD1. The CDR3 sequence is 16 residues long. The germline gives CDR1 KGHSH, CDR2 LQKENI. V shed 1 base, J shed 6 bases, and the junction held 7 bases outside the gene matches.

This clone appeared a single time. CDR3 sequence: CASSTILGLGYTF. CDR3 coding DNA: TGTGCCAGTAGTACTATCTTAGGACTCGGCTACACCTTC. The V and J genes are TRBV19 and TRBJ1-2; D remains ambiguous. CDR3 length equals 13 residues. The germline V and J ends were trimmed by 4 bases and 8 bases, with 14 bases remaining between them. Germline V gene lookup returns CDR1 LNHDA and CDR2 SQIVND (reference sequence).